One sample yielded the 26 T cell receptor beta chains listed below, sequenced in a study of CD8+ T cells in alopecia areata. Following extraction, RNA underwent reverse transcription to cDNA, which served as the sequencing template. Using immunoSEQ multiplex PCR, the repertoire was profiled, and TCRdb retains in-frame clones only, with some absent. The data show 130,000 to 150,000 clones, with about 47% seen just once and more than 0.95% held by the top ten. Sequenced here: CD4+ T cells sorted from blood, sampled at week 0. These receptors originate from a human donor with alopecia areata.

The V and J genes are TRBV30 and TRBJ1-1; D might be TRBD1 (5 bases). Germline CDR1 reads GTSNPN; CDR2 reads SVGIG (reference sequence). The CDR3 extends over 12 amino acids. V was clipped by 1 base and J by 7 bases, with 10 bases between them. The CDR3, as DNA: TGTGCCTGGAGTGCCCGGGACGTTGAAGCTTTCTTT. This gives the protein CAWSARDVEAFF.

The CDR3 loop reads CSVDRVDGELFF. Written as DNA, the CDR3 is TGCAGCGTTGACAGGGTTGACGGGGAGCTGTTTTTT. The V gene is TRBV29-1, the J gene TRBJ2-2; tentative D call: TRBD1 (5 bases). V was clipped by 3 bases and J by 7 bases, with 9 bases between them. In germline, CDR1 is SQVTM, CDR2 ANQGSEA. The CDR3 runs 12 residues.

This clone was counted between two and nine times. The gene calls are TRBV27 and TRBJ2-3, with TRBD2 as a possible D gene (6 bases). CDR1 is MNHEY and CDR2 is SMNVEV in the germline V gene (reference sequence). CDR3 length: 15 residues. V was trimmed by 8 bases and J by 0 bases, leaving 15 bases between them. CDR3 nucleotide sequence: TGTGCCAGCGTGGTGGAGGGTGCCAGCACAGATACGCAGTATTTT. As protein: CASVVEGASTDTQYF.

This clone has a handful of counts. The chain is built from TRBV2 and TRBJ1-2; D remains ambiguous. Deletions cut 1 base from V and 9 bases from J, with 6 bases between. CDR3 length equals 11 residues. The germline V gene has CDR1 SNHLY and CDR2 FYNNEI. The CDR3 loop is CASSEESSYTF. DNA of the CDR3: TGTGCCAGCAGTGAAGAATCGAGCTACACCTTC.

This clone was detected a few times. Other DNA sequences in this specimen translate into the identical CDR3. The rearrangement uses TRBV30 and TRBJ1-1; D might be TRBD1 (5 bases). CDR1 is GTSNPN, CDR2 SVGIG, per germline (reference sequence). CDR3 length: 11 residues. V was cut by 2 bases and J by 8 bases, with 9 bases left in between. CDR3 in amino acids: CAWSLRTEAFF. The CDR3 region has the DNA TGTGCCTGGAGTCTTCGGACAGAAGCTTTCTTT.

Here the CDR3 DNA reads TGTGCCATCAGGGAAGGACTAGCGGACTACAATGAGCAGTTCTTC. Its protein product is CAIREGLADYNEQFF. The V call is TRBV10-3, the J call TRBJ2-1; 10 bases align to TRBD2. This CDR3 has 15 residues. Germline CDR1 ENHRY, CDR2 SYGVKD. The ends lost 6 bases at V and 3 bases at J; junction bases unmatched: 5.

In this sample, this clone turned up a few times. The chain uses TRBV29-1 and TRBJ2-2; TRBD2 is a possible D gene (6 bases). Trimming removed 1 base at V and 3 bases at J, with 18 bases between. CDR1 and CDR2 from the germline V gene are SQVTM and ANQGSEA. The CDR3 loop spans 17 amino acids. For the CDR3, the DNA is TGCAGCGTTGAAGGGCCGGGACTGGGGGTTGACACCGGGGAGCTGTTTTTT. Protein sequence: CSVEGPGLGVDTGELFF.

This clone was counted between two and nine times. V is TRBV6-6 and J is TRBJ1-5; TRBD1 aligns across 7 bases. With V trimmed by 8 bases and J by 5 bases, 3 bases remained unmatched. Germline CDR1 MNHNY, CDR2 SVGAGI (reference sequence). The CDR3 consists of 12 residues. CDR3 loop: CASGTDYQPQHF. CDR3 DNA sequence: TGTGCCAGCGGGACAGATTATCAGCCCCAGCATTTT.

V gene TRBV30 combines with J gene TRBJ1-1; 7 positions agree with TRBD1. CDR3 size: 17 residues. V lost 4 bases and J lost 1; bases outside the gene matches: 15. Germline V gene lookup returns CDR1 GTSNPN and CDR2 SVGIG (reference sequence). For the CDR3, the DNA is TGTGCCTGGACCAAAAACAGGGGATCGAGGGAGAACACTGAAGCTTTCTTT. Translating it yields CAWTKNRGSRENTEAFF.

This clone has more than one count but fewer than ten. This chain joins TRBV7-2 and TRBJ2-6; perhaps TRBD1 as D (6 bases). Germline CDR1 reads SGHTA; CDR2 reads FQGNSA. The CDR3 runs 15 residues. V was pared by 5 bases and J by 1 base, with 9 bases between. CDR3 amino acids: CASSEGVSGANVLTF. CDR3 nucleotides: TGTGCCAGCAGCGAGGGGGTATCTGGGGCCAACGTCCTGACTTTC.

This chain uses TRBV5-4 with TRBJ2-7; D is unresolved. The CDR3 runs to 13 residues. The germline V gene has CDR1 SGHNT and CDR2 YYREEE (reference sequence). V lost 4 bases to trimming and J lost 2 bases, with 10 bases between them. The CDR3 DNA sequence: TGTGCCAGCAGCCGACAAGGCCCCTACGAGCAGTACTTC. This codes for CASSRQGPYEQYF.

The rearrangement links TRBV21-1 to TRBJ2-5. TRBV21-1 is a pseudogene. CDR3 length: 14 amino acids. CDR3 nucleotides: TGTGCCAGCAGCGAAAAGGGATCTCAAGAGACCCAGTACTTC. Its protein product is CASSEKGSQETQYF.

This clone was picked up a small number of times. This chain's CDR3 is CASSAQVGSYEQYF. The CDR3, as DNA: TGTGCCAGCAGCGCGCAAGTAGGTTCCTACGAGCAGTACTTC. This chain connects TRBV7-9 to TRBJ2-7; D gene uncertain. Per germline, CDR1 SEHNR and CDR2 FQNEAQ (reference sequence). This CDR3 spans 14 amino acids. Trimming removed 5 bases from V and 1 base from J, with 12 bases in between. Together with reference TRBV7-9 and TRBJ2-7, the CDR3 gives the full variable domain: DTGVSQNPRHKITKRGQNVTFRCDPISEHNRLYWYRQTLGQGPEFLTYFQNEAQLEKSRLLSDRFSAERPKGSFSTLEIQRTEQGDSAMYLCASSAQVGSYEQYFGPGTRLTVT.

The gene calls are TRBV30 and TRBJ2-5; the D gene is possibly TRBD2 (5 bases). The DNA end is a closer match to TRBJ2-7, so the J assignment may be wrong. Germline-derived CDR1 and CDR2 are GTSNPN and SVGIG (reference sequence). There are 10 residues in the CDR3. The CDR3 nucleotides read TGTGCCTGGGGACTTTACGAGCAGTACTTC. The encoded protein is CAWGLYEQYF.

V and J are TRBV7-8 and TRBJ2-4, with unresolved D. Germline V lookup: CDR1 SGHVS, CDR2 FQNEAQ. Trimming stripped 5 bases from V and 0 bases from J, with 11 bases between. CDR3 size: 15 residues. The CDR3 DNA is TGTGCCAGCAGCGCCCTCGCCGGAGCCAAAAACATTCAGTACTTC. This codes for CASSALAGAKNIQYF.

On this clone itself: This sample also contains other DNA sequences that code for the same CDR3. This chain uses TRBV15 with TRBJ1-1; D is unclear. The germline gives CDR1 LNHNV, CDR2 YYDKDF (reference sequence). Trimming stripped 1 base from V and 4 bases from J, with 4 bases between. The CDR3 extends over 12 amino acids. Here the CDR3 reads CATSRVGTEAFF. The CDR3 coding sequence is TGTGCCACCAGCAGAGTGGGCACTGAAGCTTTCTTT.

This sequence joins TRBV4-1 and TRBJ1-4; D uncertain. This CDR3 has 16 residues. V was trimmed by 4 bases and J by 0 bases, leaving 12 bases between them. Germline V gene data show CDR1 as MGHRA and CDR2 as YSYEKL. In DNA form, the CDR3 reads TGCGCCAGCAGCCCGGGATATCCGGCAACTAATGAAAAACTGTTTTTT. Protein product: CASSPGYPATNEKLFF.

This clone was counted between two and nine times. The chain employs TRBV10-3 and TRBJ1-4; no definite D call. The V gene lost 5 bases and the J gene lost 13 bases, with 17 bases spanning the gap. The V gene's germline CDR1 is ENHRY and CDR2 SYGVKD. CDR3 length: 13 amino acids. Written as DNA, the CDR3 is TGTGCCATCAGTACCGGACGACGGGATAGACTGTTTTTT. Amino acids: CAISTGRRDRLFF.

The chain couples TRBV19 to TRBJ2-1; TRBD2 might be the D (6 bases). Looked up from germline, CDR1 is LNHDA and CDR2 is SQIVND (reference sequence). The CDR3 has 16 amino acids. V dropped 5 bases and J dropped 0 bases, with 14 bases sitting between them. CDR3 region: CASSRGAPSSYNEQFF. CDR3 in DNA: TGTGCCAGTAGTCGCGGGGCTCCCAGCTCCTACAATGAGCAGTTCTTC.

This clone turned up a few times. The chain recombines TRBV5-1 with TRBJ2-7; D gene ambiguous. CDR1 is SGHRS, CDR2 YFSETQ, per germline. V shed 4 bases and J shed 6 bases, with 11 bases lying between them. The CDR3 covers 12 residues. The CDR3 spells CASSTVGVEQYF. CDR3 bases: TGCGCCAGCAGCACCGTGGGCGTCGAGCAGTACTTC.

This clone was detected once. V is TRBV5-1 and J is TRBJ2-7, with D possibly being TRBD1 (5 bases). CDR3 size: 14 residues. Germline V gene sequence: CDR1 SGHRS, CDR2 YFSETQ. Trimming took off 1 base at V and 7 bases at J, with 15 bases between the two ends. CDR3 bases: TGCGCCAGCAGCTTGAGGGGATCTGATGTGGAGCAGTACTTC. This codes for CASSLRGSDVEQYF.

CDR3 bases: TGTGCCAGCATGGGAAGCAATCAGCCCCAGCATTTT. It translates to CASMGSNQPQHF. This rearrangement joins TRBV25-1 to TRBJ1-5, with unresolved D. V lost 7 bases to trimming and J lost 1 base, with 5 bases between them. The CDR3 has 12 amino acids. Germline CDR1 is MGHDK and CDR2 is SYGVNS.

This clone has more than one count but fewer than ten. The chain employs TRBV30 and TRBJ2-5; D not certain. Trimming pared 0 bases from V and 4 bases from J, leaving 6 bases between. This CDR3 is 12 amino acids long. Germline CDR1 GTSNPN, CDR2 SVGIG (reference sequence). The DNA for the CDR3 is TGTGCCTGGAGTGTAGTCTTAGAGACCCAGTACTTC. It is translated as CAWSVVLETQYF.

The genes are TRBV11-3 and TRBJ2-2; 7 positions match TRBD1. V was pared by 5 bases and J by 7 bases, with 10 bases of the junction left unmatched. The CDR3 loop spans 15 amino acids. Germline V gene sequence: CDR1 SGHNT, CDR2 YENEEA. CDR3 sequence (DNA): TGTGCCAGCAGCGTGGACAGGAAAGGGAACGGGGAGCTGTTTTTT. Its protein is CASSVDRKGNGELFF.

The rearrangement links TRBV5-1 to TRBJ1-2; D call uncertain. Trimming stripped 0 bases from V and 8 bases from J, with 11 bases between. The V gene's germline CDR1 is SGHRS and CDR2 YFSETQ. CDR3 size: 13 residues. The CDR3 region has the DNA TGCGCCAGCAGCTTGGCAGCCCGGCAGGGCTACACCTTC. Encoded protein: CASSLAARQGYTF.

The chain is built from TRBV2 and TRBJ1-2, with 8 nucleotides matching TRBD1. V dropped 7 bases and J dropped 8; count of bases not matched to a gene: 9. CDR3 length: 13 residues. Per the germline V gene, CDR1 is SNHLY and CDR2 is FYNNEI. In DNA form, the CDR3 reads TGTGCCAGCATCCAAGACAGGGGCGAGGGCTACACCTTC. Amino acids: CASIQDRGEGYTF.